This T cell receptor (beta chain) was profiled in a study of T cell responses to AZD1222 COVID-19 vaccine. Sequencing used immunoSEQ multiplex PCR; TCRdb keeps in-frame clones, though not all of them. The top ten clones hold 6.5% to 9% of a sample with roughly 120,000 clones, about 90% of them seen once. Study-wide results and caveats: Repertoires were obtained only post-peak T cell response.

Trimming shortened V by 1 base and J by 4 bases, and 17 bases separated the two germline ends. Germline lookup yields CDR1 SGHDT and CDR2 YYEEEE. The CDR3 is 16 residues long. In the case of this clone: Its cognate antigen is unknown.

This specimen was peripheral blood, taken on day 0 of AZD1222 vaccination. This clonotype was sampled from an adult in good health. This chain joins TRBV5-6 and TRBJ1-2; TRBD1 is a possible D gene (5 bases). The CDR3, as DNA: TGTGCCAGCAGCTTGACGAGACAGACTCTGATCTATGGCTACACCTTC. Translated: CASSLTRQTLIYGYTF.